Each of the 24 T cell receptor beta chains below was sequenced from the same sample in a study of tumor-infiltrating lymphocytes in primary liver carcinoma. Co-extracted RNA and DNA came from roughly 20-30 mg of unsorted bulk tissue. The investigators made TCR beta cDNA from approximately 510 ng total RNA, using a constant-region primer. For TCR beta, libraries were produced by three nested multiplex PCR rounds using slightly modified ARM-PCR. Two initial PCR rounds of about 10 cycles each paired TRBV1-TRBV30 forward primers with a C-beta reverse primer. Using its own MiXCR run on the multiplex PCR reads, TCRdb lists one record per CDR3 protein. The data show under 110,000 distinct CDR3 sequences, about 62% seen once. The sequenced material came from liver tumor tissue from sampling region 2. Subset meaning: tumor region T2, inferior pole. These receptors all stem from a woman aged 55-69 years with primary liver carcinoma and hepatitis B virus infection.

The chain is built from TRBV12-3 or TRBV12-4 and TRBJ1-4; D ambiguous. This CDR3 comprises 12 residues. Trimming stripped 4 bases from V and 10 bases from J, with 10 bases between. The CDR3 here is CASSSWRGKLFF. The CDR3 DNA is TGTGCCAGCAGTTCATGGAGAGGAAAACTGTTTTTT.

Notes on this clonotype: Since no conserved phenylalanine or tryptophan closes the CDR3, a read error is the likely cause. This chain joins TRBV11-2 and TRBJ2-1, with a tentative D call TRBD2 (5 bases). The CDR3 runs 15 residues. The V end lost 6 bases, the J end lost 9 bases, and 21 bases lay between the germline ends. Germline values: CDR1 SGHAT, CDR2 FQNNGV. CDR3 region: CASSLRPAESGEQFS. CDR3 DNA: TGTGCCAGCAGTCTTAGGCCAGCGGAGTCGGGTGAGCAGTTCTCC.

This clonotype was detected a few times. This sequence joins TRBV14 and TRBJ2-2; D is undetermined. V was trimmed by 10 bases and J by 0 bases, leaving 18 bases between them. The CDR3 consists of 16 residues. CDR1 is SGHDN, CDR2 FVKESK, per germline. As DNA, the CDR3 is TGTGCCAATAGCCAAAAACTCACAGCGAACACCGGGGAGCTGTTTTTT. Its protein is CANSQKLTANTGELFF.

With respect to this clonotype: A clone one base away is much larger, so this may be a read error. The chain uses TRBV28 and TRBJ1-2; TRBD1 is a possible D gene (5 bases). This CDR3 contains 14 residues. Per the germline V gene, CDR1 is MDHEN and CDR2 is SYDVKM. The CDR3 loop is CATLPAGGWDGCTF. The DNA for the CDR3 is TGTGCCACCCTTCCGGCGGGGGGGTGGGATGGCTGCACCTTC.

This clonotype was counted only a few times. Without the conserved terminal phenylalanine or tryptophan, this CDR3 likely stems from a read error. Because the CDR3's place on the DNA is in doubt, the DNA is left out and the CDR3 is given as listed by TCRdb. This CDR3 is CASLLAGAADAKYL. The genes are TRBV6-2 or TRBV6-3 and TRBJ2-3; the table's TRBD2 call for D was not verified on the DNA. Germline values: CDR1 MNHEY, CDR2 SVGEGT. The CDR3 is 14 amino acids long, termini counted.

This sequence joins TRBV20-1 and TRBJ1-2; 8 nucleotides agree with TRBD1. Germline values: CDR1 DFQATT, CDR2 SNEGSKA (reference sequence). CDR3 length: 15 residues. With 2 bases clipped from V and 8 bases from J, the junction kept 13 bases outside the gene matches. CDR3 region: CSARHPPGQGEGYTF. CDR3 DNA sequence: TGCAGTGCTAGACACCCGCCAGGACAGGGCGAGGGCTACACCTTC.

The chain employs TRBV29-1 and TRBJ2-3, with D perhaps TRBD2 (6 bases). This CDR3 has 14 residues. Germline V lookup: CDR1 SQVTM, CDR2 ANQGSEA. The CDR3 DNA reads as TGCAGTGTTCAAAGGTGGCGGGGAGCAGATACGCAGTATTTT. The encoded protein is CSVQRWRGADTQYF.

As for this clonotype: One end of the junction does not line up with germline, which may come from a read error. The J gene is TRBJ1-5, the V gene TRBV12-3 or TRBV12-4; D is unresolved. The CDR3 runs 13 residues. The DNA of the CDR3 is TGTGCCACCTCGGACCCTGGGGATCAACCCCAGCATTTT. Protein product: CATSDPGDQPQHF.

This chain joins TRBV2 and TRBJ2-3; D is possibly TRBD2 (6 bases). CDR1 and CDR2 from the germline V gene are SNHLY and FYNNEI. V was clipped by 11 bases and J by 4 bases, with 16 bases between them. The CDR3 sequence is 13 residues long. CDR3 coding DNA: TGTGCCGGCGGACTTGTAGCGGCAGATACGCAGTATTTT. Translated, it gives CAGGLVAADTQYF.

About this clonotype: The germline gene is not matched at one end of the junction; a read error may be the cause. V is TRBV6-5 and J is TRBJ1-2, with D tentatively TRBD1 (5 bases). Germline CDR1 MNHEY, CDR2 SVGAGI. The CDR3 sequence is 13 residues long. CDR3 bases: TGTGCCAGCAGCAACCTCGGGGGTTGTGGCCACACCTTC. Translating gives CASSNLGGCGHTF.

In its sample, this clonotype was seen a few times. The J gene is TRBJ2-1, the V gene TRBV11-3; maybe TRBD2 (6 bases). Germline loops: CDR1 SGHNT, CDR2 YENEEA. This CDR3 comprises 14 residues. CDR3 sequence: CTSSLRDRDSQQFF. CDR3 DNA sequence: TGTACTAGCAGCCTTCGGGACCGGGACTCCCAGCAGTTCTTC.

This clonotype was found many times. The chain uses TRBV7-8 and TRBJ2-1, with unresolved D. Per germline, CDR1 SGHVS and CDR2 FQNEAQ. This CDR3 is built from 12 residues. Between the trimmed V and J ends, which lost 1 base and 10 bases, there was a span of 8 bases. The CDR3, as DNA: TGTGCCAGCAGCTTAGGTCTTAGCGAGCAGTTCTTC. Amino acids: CASSLGLSEQFF.

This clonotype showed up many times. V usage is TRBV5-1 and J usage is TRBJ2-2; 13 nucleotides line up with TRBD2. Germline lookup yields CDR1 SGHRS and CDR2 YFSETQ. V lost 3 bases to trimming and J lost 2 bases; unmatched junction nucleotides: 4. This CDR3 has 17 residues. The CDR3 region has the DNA TGCGCCAGCAGCTCAAGACTAGCGGGAGGTAACACCGGGGAGCTGTTTTTT. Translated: CASSSRLAGGNTGELFF.

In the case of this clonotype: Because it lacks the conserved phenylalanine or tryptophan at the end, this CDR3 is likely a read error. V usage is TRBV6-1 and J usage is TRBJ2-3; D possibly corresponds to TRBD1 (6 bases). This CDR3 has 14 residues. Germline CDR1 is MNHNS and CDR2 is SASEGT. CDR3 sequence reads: CAGSVSGDGRTQYV. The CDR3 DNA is TGTGCCGGCAGTGTTTCAGGGGATGGAAGGACACAGTATGTT.

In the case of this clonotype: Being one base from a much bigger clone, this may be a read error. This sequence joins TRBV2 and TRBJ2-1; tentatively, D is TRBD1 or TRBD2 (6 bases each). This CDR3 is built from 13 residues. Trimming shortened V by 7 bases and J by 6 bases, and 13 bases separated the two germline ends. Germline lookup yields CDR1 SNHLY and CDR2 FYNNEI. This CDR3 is CASMRDTLNEQFF. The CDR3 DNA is TGTGCCAGCATGCGGGACACTCTCAATGAGCAGTTCTTC.

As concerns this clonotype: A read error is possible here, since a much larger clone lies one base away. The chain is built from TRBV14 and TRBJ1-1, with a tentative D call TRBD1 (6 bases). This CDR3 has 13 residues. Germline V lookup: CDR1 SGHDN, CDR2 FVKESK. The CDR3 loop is CASSQGAGTEALF. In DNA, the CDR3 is TGTGCCAGCAGCCAGGGGGCGGGCACTGAAGCTCTCTTT.

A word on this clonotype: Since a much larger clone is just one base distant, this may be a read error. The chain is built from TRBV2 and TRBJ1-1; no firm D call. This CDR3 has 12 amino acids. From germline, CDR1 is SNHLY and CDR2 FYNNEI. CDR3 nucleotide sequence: TGTGCCAGCACCGATACGGGAACTGAAGTTTTCTTT. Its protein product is CASTDTGTEVFF.

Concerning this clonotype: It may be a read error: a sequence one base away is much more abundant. This CDR3 is CASISVAITYTQYF. In nucleotides, the CDR3 is TGTGCCAGCATCTCCGTGGCTATCACATATACGCAGTATTTT. The gene calls are TRBV6-6 and TRBJ2-3; D not resolved. The CDR3 loop spans 14 amino acids. Germline CDR1 MNHNY, CDR2 SVGAGI (reference sequence).

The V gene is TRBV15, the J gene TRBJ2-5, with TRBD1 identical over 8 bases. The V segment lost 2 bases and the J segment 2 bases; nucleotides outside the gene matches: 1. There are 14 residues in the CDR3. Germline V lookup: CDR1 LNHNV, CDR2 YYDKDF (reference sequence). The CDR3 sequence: CATSRQGAQETQYF. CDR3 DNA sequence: TGTGCCACCAGCAGACAGGGGGCTCAAGAGACCCAGTACTTC.

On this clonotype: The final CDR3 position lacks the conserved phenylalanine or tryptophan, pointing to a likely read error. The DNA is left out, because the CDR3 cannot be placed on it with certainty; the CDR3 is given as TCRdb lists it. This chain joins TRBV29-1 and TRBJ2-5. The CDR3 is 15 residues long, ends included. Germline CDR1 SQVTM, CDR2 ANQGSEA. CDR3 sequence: CSVEGPTWSIETQNL.

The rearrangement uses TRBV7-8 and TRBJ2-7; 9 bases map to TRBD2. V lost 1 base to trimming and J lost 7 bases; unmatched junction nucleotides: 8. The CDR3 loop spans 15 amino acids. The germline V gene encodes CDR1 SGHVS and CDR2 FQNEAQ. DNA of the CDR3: TGTGCCAGCAGCTTAGAACTAGCGGGCTACAAAGAGCAGTACTTC. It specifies CASSLELAGYKEQYF.

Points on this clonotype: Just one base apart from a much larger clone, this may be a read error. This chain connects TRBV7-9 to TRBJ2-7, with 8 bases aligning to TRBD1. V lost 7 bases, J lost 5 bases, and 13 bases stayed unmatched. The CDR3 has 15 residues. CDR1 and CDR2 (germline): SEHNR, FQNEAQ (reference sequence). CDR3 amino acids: CASNFSTGEQDEQYF. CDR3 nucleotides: TGTGCCAGCAACTTTTCGACAGGGGAGCAGGACGAGCAGTACTTC.

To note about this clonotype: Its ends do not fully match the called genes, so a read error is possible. CDR3 bases: TGTGTCAGCAGCTTAGGTCTTGTAGCGGGAAGGCCGAATGAGCAGTTCTTC. Protein: CVSSLGLVAGRPNEQFF. This chain joins TRBV11-2 and TRBJ2-1; TRBD2 aligns across 8 bases. This CDR3 is 17 amino acids long. Germline CDR1 is SGHAT and CDR2 is FQNNGV.

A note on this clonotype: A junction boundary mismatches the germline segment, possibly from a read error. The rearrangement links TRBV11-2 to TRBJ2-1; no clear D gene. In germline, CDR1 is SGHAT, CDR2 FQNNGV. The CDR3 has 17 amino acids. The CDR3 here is CASSLNVAPLSHNEQFF. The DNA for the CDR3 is TGTGCCAGTAGCTTGAATGTCGCACCACTCTCCCACAATGAACAGTTCTTC.